This T cell receptor (beta chain) appears in the sequencing data of a study of T cells in Graves' hyperthyroidism and ophthalmopathy. Study-wide findings and caveats: Blood samples included most of the expanded thyroid clonotypes exceeding 0.001. Prediction of ophthalmopathy progression came a median 6.5 months pre-onset.

The CDR3 runs to 12 residues. Germline V gene data show CDR1 as SGHTA and CDR2 as FQGTGA. V was clipped by 1 base and J by 8 bases, with 6 bases between them. Amplification targeted TCR beta CDR3 regions from RNA transcripts. Primed by the HTBI set, a first-round RT-PCR was run on the TCR CDR3. TCRdb redid the calling of the multiplex PCR reads with MiXCR, one entry per CDR3 protein. The top ten hold 7.8% of the sample, which has about 300,000 distinct CDR3 sequences, about an eighth seen once. This clonotype was counted at least ten times. Its antigen is unidentified. The TCR originated in a woman aged 30 to 39 with Graves' hyperthyroidism that later progressed to Graves' ophthalmopathy. The chain has TRBV7-3 and TRBJ2-1, with D unclear. The specimen was blood. The CDR3 spells CASSLSGHEQFF. In nucleotides, the CDR3 is TGTGCCAGCAGCTTAAGCGGACATGAGCAGTTCTTC.